Each of the 2 T cell receptor beta chains below was sequenced from the same sample in a study of identical twins. TCRdb called the 5' RACE reads again in MiXCR, with one record for every CDR3 protein. The table shows hundreds of thousands of distinct CDR3 sequences, with 8% to 9% occurring only once. The sample also formed part of further work on yellow fever vaccine responses in identical twins.

Sequencing was carried out using PBMCs. These receptors all come from a woman aged 18-29 years in good health.

This clonotype was counted between two and nine times. The V gene is TRBV29-1, the J gene TRBJ2-2; 10 nucleotides align to TRBD1. The germline CDR1 and CDR2 sequences are SQVTM and ANQGSEA. V lost 7 bases to trimming and J lost 1 base; unmatched junction nucleotides: 6. This CDR3 is 15 amino acids long. CDR3 protein: CSAAGDRGNTGELFF. The CDR3 DNA follows: TGCAGCGCCGCTGGGGACAGGGGGAACACCGGGGAGCTGTTTTTT.

In its sample, this clonotype was seen many times. This chain uses TRBV4-3 with TRBJ2-1; D might be TRBD1 or TRBD2, each matching 5 bases. V lost 2 bases to trimming and J lost 5 bases, with 19 bases between them. Per the germline V gene, CDR1 is LGHNA and CDR2 is YSLEER. This CDR3 comprises 17 residues. CDR3 nucleotide sequence: TGCGCCAGCAGCCAACGACCTTTGGGGGAAGTTCACAATGAGCAGTTCTTC. Protein product: CASSQRPLGEVHNEQFF.